Each of the 16 T cell receptor beta chains below was sequenced from the same sample in a study of identical twins. MiXCR, run by TCRdb on the 5' RACE reads, gives a single entry per CDR3 protein. The sample lists roughly 690,000 distinct CDR3 sequences, over 20% occurring once. The sample was also linked to a second study, of T cells expressing NK-cell markers.

Input material: PBMCs. These receptor sequences come from a young woman in good health.

This clonotype was observed a few times. The chain joins TRBV7-2 to TRBJ2-1; 7 nucleotides match TRBD2. The CDR3 runs 14 residues. The V gene end was trimmed by 9 bases and the J gene end by 2 bases; junction bases not matched to a gene: 7. Germline V gives CDR1 SGHTA, CDR2 FQGNSA. CDR3 sequence reads: CASSRTRAYNEQFF. Written as DNA, the CDR3 is TGTGCCAGTTCCAGGACTAGGGCCTACAATGAGCAGTTCTTC.

A single count supports this clonotype. This chain uses TRBV10-3 with TRBJ2-7, with 7 positions matching TRBD1. CDR3 length equals 13 residues. The trim removed 4 bases at V and 6 bases at J, leaving 6 bases unmatched. Per the germline V gene, CDR1 is ENHRY and CDR2 is SYGVKD. This CDR3 reads CAISGGTEAEQYF. The CDR3 DNA sequence: TGTGCCATCAGTGGTGGGACAGAGGCCGAGCAGTACTTC.

The rearrangement joins TRBV6-5 to TRBJ1-2; D unclear. Germline loops: CDR1 MNHEY, CDR2 SVGAGI. CDR3 size: 13 residues. Trimming pared 2 bases from V and 2 bases from J, leaving 6 bases between. The CDR3 nucleotides read TGTGCCAGCAGTTACCGACACAACTATGGCTACACCTTC. Its protein is CASSYRHNYGYTF.

This clonotype showed up many times. The rearrangement links TRBV12-3 or TRBV12-4 to TRBJ2-2; 8 bases fit TRBD1. Trimming took 5 bases from V and 5 from J; bases not matched to a gene: 10. This CDR3 has 16 residues. The CDR3 DNA follows: TGTGCCAGCAGTAACCCCCAAAGGACAGGGACCGGGGAGCTGTTTTTT. This translates into CASSNPQRTGTGELFF.

This clonotype occurred a few times. The chain combines TRBV6-5 with TRBJ1-2; 8 bases are a match to TRBD1. The CDR3 loop spans 15 amino acids. Germline V lookup: CDR1 MNHEY, CDR2 SVGAGI. V shed 0 bases, J shed 6 bases, and the junction held 6 bases outside the gene matches. CDR3 DNA: TGTGCCAGCAGTTACTCCCCTCGGACAGGGAATGGCTACACCTTC. Its translation: CASSYSPRTGNGYTF.

This clonotype has at least ten counts. V usage is TRBV5-1 and J usage is TRBJ2-1; TRBD2 matches at 13 bases. The CDR3 consists of 16 residues. CDR1 is SGHRS, CDR2 YFSETQ, per germline. V lost 4 bases to trimming and J lost 8 bases; unmatched junction nucleotides: 9. CDR3 coding DNA: TGCGCCAGCAGCCCGGGACTAGCGGGGACGGCCGATGAGCAGTTCTTC. Amino acid sequence: CASSPGLAGTADEQFF.

V usage is TRBV29-1 and J usage is TRBJ1-2, with D tentatively TRBD1 (5 bases). CDR1 SQVTM and CDR2 ANQGSEA come from the germline V gene. V shed 7 bases and J shed 5 bases, with 26 bases lying between them. The CDR3 totals 16 residues. CDR3 sequence: CSDGGVRDGDFYGYTF. In DNA, the CDR3 is TGCAGCGACGGGGGGGTTCGCGACGGAGATTTTTATGGCTACACCTTC.

This sequence joins TRBV9 and TRBJ2-6; 7 bases line up with TRBD1. Unmatched junction bases numbered 7, after V lost 6 bases and J lost 4 bases. Per the germline V gene, CDR1 is SGDLS and CDR2 is YYNGEE. This CDR3 is built from 15 residues. CDR3 loop: CASNHRGRGANVLTF. The CDR3 DNA sequence: TGTGCCAGCAACCACAGGGGACGCGGGGCCAACGTCCTGACTTTC.

In this sample, this clonotype turned up a few times. This chain joins TRBV5-1 and TRBJ2-7; perhaps TRBD2 as D (6 bases). CDR1 is SGHRS and CDR2 is YFSETQ in the germline V gene. CDR3 size: 15 residues. Deletions cut 0 bases from V and 8 bases from J, with 18 bases between. CDR3 nucleotide sequence: TGCGCCAGCAGCTTGGAGGTGGGACTCCTTGGGAAGCAGTACTTC. Translated: CASSLEVGLLGKQYF.

The V call is TRBV6-5, the J call TRBJ2-1; TRBD1 agrees at 11 bases. V gave up 2 bases and J gave up 9 bases; unmatched junction bases: 6. Germline-derived CDR1 and CDR2 are MNHEY and SVGAGI. The CDR3 is 15 amino acids. CDR3 in DNA: TGTGCCAGCAGTTACACGGGACAGGGGGTGGGTGAGCAGTTCTTC. This translates into CASSYTGQGVGEQFF.

This clonotype has a count of ten or more. The J gene is TRBJ2-7, the V gene TRBV9, with 12 positions matching TRBD2. Germline CDR1 reads SGDLS; CDR2 reads YYNGEE. The CDR3 has 15 amino acids. The J segment lost 4 bases and the V segment lost 3 bases, leaving 5 bases of the junction unmatched. CDR3 bases: TGTGCCAGCAGCGCCGGACTAGCGGGGAGGTACGAGCAGTACTTC. Residues: CASSAGLAGRYEQYF.

Only a few counts were recorded for this clonotype. The rearrangement joins TRBV20-1 to TRBJ2-3; the match to TRBD2 covers 8 bases. The CDR3 has 16 amino acids. After removal of 3 bases from V and 2 bases from J, the junction contained 10 bases not matched to a gene. Per the germline V gene, CDR1 is DFQATT and CDR2 is SNEGSKA (reference sequence). The CDR3: CSASLLAETYTDTQYF. CDR3 bases: TGCAGTGCTAGTCTACTAGCGGAAACTTACACAGATACGCAGTATTTT.

The rearrangement joins TRBV6-5 to TRBJ1-1; TRBD1 is a possible D gene (5 bases). The CDR3 covers 16 residues. V lost 3 bases, J lost 11 bases, and 25 bases lay in between. Looked up from germline, CDR1 is MNHEY and CDR2 is SVGAGI. The CDR3 is CASSYRQGQGVYRAFF. As DNA, the CDR3 is TGTGCCAGCAGTTATCGGCAGGGCCAAGGTGTTTATCGGGCTTTCTTT.

As to this clonotype: This clone may be a read error of a much larger clone one base away. The chain carries TRBV20-1 and TRBJ2-3; 12 nucleotides align to TRBD2. This CDR3 has 14 residues. V gave up 5 bases and J gave up 2 bases; unmatched junction bases: 2. The germline CDR1 and CDR2 sequences are DFQATT and SNEGSKA (reference sequence). The CDR3 region is CSAWTSGDTDTQYF. The CDR3 region has the DNA TGCAGTGCTTGGACTAGCGGGGACACAGATACGCAGTATTTT.

This clonotype was observed a handful of times. The J gene is TRBJ2-3, the V gene TRBV3-1; D remains unclear. This CDR3 comprises 14 residues. Per the germline V gene, CDR1 is LGHDT and CDR2 is YNNKEL (reference sequence). The germline V and J ends were trimmed by 10 bases and 2 bases, with 16 bases remaining between them. As DNA, the CDR3 is TGTGCCACATCTCGTGGGCGAATCACAGATACGCAGTATTTT. Translating it yields CATSRGRITDTQYF.

This clonotype has ten or more counts. The rearrangement uses TRBV12-3 or TRBV12-4 and TRBJ1-2; 8 bases line up with TRBD1. The CDR3 runs 15 residues. The junction had 9 bases not matched to a gene; V was cut back by 6 bases and J by 3 bases. CDR3 bases: TGTGCCAGCAGCCAAACCGGGACAGGTGACTATGGCTACACCTTC. This encodes CASSQTGTGDYGYTF.